Below are 16 T cell receptor beta chains sequenced from a single sample in a study of T cells in Graves' hyperthyroidism and ophthalmopathy. TCR beta CDR3 regions were amplified from RNA transcripts. The study used the HTBI primer set for a first-round RT-PCR of the TCR CDR3. TCRdb analysed the multiplex PCR reads with MiXCR anew, one entry per CDR3 protein. The sample contains 500,000 or so distinct CDR3 sequences, 15% to 20% of which appear only once. Source material: blood. Every receptor here comes from a woman aged 25 to 45 with Graves' ophthalmopathy.

This clonotype was counted ten times or more. V and J are TRBV6-1 and TRBJ2-3; D is unclear. Trimming took 5 bases from V and 2 from J, leaving 8 bases between them. The CDR3 consists of 13 residues. Germline values: CDR1 MNHNS, CDR2 SASEGT. This CDR3 reads CASSSWDTDTQYF. For the CDR3, the DNA is TGTGCCAGCAGTTCGTGGGACACAGATACGCAGTATTTT.

This clonotype was counted only a few times. The V gene is TRBV29-1, the J gene TRBJ2-1; 10 positions agree with TRBD1. CDR3 length equals 13 residues. The germline CDR1 and CDR2 sequences are SQVTM and ANQGSEA. V dropped 3 bases and J dropped 7; count of bases not matched to a gene: 3. The CDR3 bases are TGCAGCGTTGAGGGACAGGGGTTGAATGAGCAGTTCTTC. Translating gives CSVEGQGLNEQFF.

This clonotype occurred a few times. The V and J genes are TRBV20-1 and TRBJ2-7; no definite D call. Germline CDR1 is DFQATT and CDR2 is SNEGSKA (reference sequence). V lost 0 bases, J lost 4 bases, and 13 bases lay in between. This CDR3 has 14 amino acids. CDR3 loop: CSARDRQRDYEQYF. The CDR3 bases are TGCAGTGCTAGAGATCGCCAGCGAGATTACGAGCAGTACTTC.

This clonotype appeared many times. The gene calls are TRBV2 and TRBJ1-1; 8 bases fit TRBD1. The CDR3 runs to 14 residues. Germline lookup yields CDR1 SNHLY and CDR2 FYNNEI. J was trimmed by 3 bases and V by 7 bases; bases with no gene match: 7. Written as DNA, the CDR3 is TGTGCCAGCATTAGAGTGACAGGGGACACTGAAGCTTTCTTT. Amino acids: CASIRVTGDTEAFF.

As DNA, the CDR3 is TGTGCCAGCAGTTACGGCAGACAGGAGACCTACGAGCAGTACTTC. This gives the protein CASSYGRQETYEQYF. The rearrangement joins TRBV6-6 to TRBJ2-7, with D possibly being TRBD1 (6 bases). Looked up from germline, CDR1 is MNHNY and CDR2 is SVGAGI (reference sequence). Trimming stripped 2 bases from V and 2 bases from J, with 13 bases between. This CDR3 has 15 amino acids.

The CDR3 is CSARGVGGWNTEAFF. The CDR3 region has the DNA TGCAGTGCTAGAGGGGTAGGGGGGTGGAACACTGAAGCTTTCTTT. The rearrangement uses TRBV20-1 and TRBJ1-1; the D gene is possibly TRBD1 (6 bases). V shed 1 base and J shed 1 base, with 13 bases lying between them. This CDR3 region has 15 residues. Germline values: CDR1 DFQATT, CDR2 SNEGSKA (reference sequence).

This clonotype was recorded at least ten times. V and J are TRBV10-1 and TRBJ2-3; D may be TRBD1 or TRBD2 (5 bases each). Germline CDR1 WNHNN, CDR2 SYGVQD (reference sequence). This CDR3 is built from 16 residues. V gave up 7 bases and J gave up 3 bases, with 20 bases separating them. The CDR3 is CASTGGHRDDTDTQYF. CDR3 nucleotide sequence: TGCGCCAGCACCGGAGGTCACCGGGACGATACAGATACGCAGTATTTT.

This clonotype was seen repeatedly, ten times or more. The rearrangement joins TRBV11-3 to TRBJ1-1, with D perhaps TRBD1 (5 bases). V was pared by 5 bases and J by 1 base, with 11 bases between. There are 14 residues in the CDR3. Germline V gives CDR1 SGHNT, CDR2 YENEEA. The CDR3 DNA is TGTGCCAGCAGCCGGGCGGGGGAGAACACTGAAGCTTTCTTT. Translating gives CASSRAGENTEAFF. The full variable domain, its missing parts supplied by reference TRBV11-3 and TRBJ1-1, is EAGVVQSPRYKIIEKKQPVAFWCNPISGHNTLYWYLQNLGQGPELLIRYENEEAVDDSQLPKDRFSAERLKGVDSTLKIQPAELGDSAVYLCASSRAGENTEAFFGQGTRLTVV.

This clonotype was found a few times. This chain links TRBV10-2 with TRBJ2-7, with D perhaps matching TRBD1 (5 bases). Trimming took 6 bases from V and 0 from J, leaving 12 bases between them. The CDR3 spans 14 residues. Germline V gene data show CDR1 as WSHSY and CDR2 as SAAADI. The CDR3 region is CASRAQGSSYEQYF. The CDR3 DNA reads TGCGCCAGCAGGGCTCAGGGAAGCTCCTACGAGCAGTACTTC.

This clonotype appeared a few times. The genes are TRBV10-3 and TRBJ1-4, with 9 bases identical to TRBD1. The V segment lost 10 bases and the J segment 7 bases; nucleotides outside the gene matches: 10. Germline CDR1 and CDR2: ENHRY and SYGVKD. The CDR3 spans 14 residues. CDR3 region: CATGTGQGSEKLFF. DNA of the CDR3: TGTGCCACCGGGACCGGACAGGGGAGTGAAAAACTGTTTTTT.

This clonotype was counted many times. This chain links TRBV29-1 with TRBJ2-5, with 7 nucleotides matching TRBD2. The V gene's germline CDR1 is SQVTM and CDR2 ANQGSEA. Germline trimming cut 3 bases from V and 7 bases from J; bases unmatched to any gene: 11. The CDR3 extends over 14 amino acids. In nucleotides, the CDR3 is TGCAGCGTTGAGGCGGGAGAGCGGGTGGGGACCCAGTACTTC. It encodes CSVEAGERVGTQYF.

This clonotype was observed a single time. The chain links TRBV20-1 to TRBJ2-3, with 11 bases lining up with TRBD2. V gave up 0 bases and J gave up 2 bases; unmatched junction bases: 7. Germline loops: CDR1 DFQATT, CDR2 SNEGSKA (reference sequence). This CDR3 region has 17 residues. CDR3 DNA sequence: TGCAGTGCTAGAGATCCCAATAGCGGGAGGGTCACAGATACGCAGTATTTT. Protein sequence: CSARDPNSGRVTDTQYF.

This clonotype was found a few times. The chain employs TRBV29-1 and TRBJ1-2, with D perhaps TRBD1 (5 bases). Germline V gene sequence: CDR1 SQVTM, CDR2 ANQGSEA. CDR3 size: 11 residues. Trimming pared 6 bases from V and 5 bases from J, leaving 10 bases between. The CDR3 DNA sequence: TGCAGCGTAGGGGACGTTTATGGCTACACCTTC. This encodes CSVGDVYGYTF.

This clonotype was seen more than once but under ten times. The chain uses TRBV19 and TRBJ2-5; D may be TRBD2 (6 bases). Between the trimmed V and J ends, which lost 7 bases and 2 bases, there was a span of 14 bases. Looked up from germline, CDR1 is LNHDA and CDR2 is SQIVND (reference sequence). The CDR3 has 14 residues. This CDR3 is CASTIGGGQETQYF. Here the CDR3 DNA reads TGTGCCAGTACCATCGGTGGGGGGCAAGAGACCCAGTACTTC. Using reference TRBV19 and TRBJ2-5 for the parts outside the CDR3, the full variable domain is DGGITQSPKYLFRKEGQNVTLSCEQNLNHDAMYWYRQDPGQGLRLIYYSQIVNDFQKGDIAEGYSVSREKKESFPLTVTSAQKNPTAFYLCASTIGGGQETQYFGPGTRLLVL.

The gene calls are TRBV7-9 and TRBJ2-7; 7 bases are shared with TRBD1. V dropped 5 bases and J dropped 3; count of bases not matched to a gene: 13. Germline V gene data show CDR1 as SEHNR and CDR2 as FQNEAQ (reference sequence). This CDR3 is 16 amino acids long. CDR3 amino acids: CASSPKTRDSNYEQYF. The CDR3 DNA sequence: TGTGCCAGCAGCCCGAAGACCCGGGACAGTAACTACGAGCAGTACTTC.

The sample holds many counts of this clonotype. The J gene is TRBJ2-5, the V gene TRBV5-6; tentatively, D is TRBD2 (6 bases). Germline values: CDR1 SGHDT, CDR2 YYEEEE. V lost 2 bases to trimming and J lost 3 bases, with 14 bases between them. This CDR3 region has 15 residues. CDR3 nucleotides: TGTGCCAGCAGCTTCGGGACTCTCAACGAAGAGACCCAGTACTTC. Translated: CASSFGTLNEETQYF. The whole variable domain, remainder taken from reference TRBV5-6 and TRBJ2-5, is DAGVTQSPTHLIKTRGQQVTLRCSPKSGHDTVSWYQQALGQGPQFIFQYYEEEERQRGNFPDRFSGHQFPNYSSELNVNALLLGDSALYLCASSFGTLNEETQYFGPGTRLLVL.